What follows are 26 T cell receptor beta chains derived from one specimen sequenced in a study of blood T cells in healthy people across ages (dated by TCRdb to between 2014 and 2017). The method was 5' RACE. The instrument was an Illumina HiSeq 2500. A second PCR of roughly 6 to 12 cycles was performed with a sample-barcoded 5' primer and a J-beta primer mix. In-frame beta chains were kept once TCRdb had trimmed the public reads at Q25 with fastp and called clones with MiXCR. Entries are consolidated by CDR3 protein sequence, retaining the most common genes and DNA. Here the sample has more than 550,000 distinct CDR3 sequences; 22% occur a single time. Clones ranked in the top ten supply around 22% of the sample. Material: blood. These receptors originate from a man in his 70s in good health.

This clonotype was counted many times. V gene TRBV20-1 combines with J gene TRBJ1-4; D is undetermined. V gave up 7 bases and J gave up 0 bases, with 12 bases separating them. The CDR3 totals 14 residues. Germline V gives CDR1 DFQATT, CDR2 SNEGSKA (reference sequence). The CDR3 protein is CSGIEATTNEKLFF. The CDR3 nucleotides are TGCAGTGGTATAGAGGCCACAACTAATGAAAAACTGTTTTTT.

The DNA of the CDR3 is TGTGCCAGCTCGGGGAGACTAGCGGGAAGCCCGTTCTTC. It translates to CASSGRLAGSPFF. The J gene is TRBJ2-1, the V gene TRBV18, with 11 bases aligning to TRBD2. The CDR3 has 13 amino acids. Germline loops: CDR1 KGHSH, CDR2 LQKENI. The ends lost 6 bases at V and 15 bases at J; junction bases unmatched: 10.

This clonotype was counted between two and nine times. V usage is TRBV7-2 and J usage is TRBJ2-5; the match to TRBD2 covers 8 bases. The CDR3 is 16 amino acids. Germline V gene lookup returns CDR1 SGHTA and CDR2 FQGNSA. With V trimmed by 1 base and J by 1 base, 5 bases remained unmatched. The CDR3, as DNA: TGTGCCAGCAGCTTAGGTGGACTAGCTTTCCAAGAGACCCAGTACTTC. Its translation: CASSLGGLAFQETQYF.

The V and J genes are TRBV6-6 and TRBJ1-2; 7 positions agree with TRBD1. The trim removed 3 bases at V and 2 bases at J, leaving 6 bases unmatched. Germline loops: CDR1 MNHNY, CDR2 SVGAGI (reference sequence). This CDR3 is built from 15 residues. As DNA, the CDR3 is TGTGCCAGCAGTTATCTCTCCAGGGGGAACTATGGCTACACCTTC. It is translated as CASSYLSRGNYGYTF.

This clonotype showed up just a few times. The chain combines TRBV29-1 with TRBJ1-2; unclear D gene. The CDR3 loop spans 13 amino acids. Looked up from germline, CDR1 is SQVTM and CDR2 is ANQGSEA. The V end lost 3 bases, the J end lost 4 bases, and 12 bases lay between the germline ends. The CDR3: CSVDLSGAYGYTF. CDR3 nucleotides: TGCAGCGTTGACCTGTCGGGCGCCTATGGCTACACCTTC.

Ten or more counts support this clonotype. This sequence joins TRBV11-3 and TRBJ2-1; D is ambiguous. Germline V gives CDR1 SGHNT, CDR2 YENEEA. CDR3 size: 13 residues. Trimming stripped 4 bases from V and 8 bases from J, with 12 bases between. CDR3 residues: CASSSGVGDEQFF. CDR3 sequence (DNA): TGTGCCAGCAGCTCCGGCGTTGGAGATGAGCAGTTCTTC.

This clonotype has a handful of counts. V and J are TRBV6-5 and TRBJ1-1; 7 bases are a match to TRBD1. This CDR3 is built from 15 residues. The J segment lost 6 bases and the V segment lost 2 bases, leaving 9 bases of the junction unmatched. Germline V gene sequence: CDR1 MNHEY, CDR2 SVGAGI. Here the CDR3 reads CASSYHSPTGAEAFF. CDR3 in DNA: TGTGCCAGCAGTTACCACTCGCCAACAGGGGCTGAAGCTTTCTTT.

The chain carries TRBV5-1 and TRBJ1-3, with no clear D. Germline V gene data show CDR1 as SGHRS and CDR2 as YFSETQ. V dropped 4 bases and J dropped 0 bases, with 11 bases sitting between them. The CDR3 has 15 residues. Here the CDR3 reads CASSRDGDSGNTIYF. The CDR3 DNA follows: TGCGCCAGCAGCCGAGACGGAGACTCTGGAAACACCATATATTTT.

The rearrangement uses TRBV5-1 and TRBJ2-1; 13 bases align to TRBD2. After removal of 5 bases from V and 5 bases from J, the junction contained 7 bases not matched to a gene. This CDR3 contains 16 residues. CDR1 and CDR2 (germline): SGHRS, YFSETQ. The CDR3 DNA is TGCGCCAGCAGTTCCCCGGGACTAGCGGGGAACAATGAGCAGTTCTTC. This translates into CASSSPGLAGNNEQFF.

This clonotype has only a few counts. The chain carries TRBV28 and TRBJ2-1; tentatively, D is TRBD1 or TRBD2 (5 bases each). Germline CDR1 is MDHEN and CDR2 is SYDVKM. Trimming pared 6 bases from V and 9 bases from J, leaving 12 bases between. This CDR3 contains 12 residues. CDR3 bases: TGTGCCAGCAGGGGGGAACCTGGTGAGCAGTTCTTC. Its protein product is CASRGEPGEQFF.

This sequence joins TRBV5-1 and TRBJ1-1, with D hard to call. V was trimmed by 4 bases and J by 11 bases, leaving 15 bases between them. The CDR3 loop spans 12 amino acids. Germline CDR1 reads SGHRS; CDR2 reads YFSETQ. CDR3 loop: CASSDSFDDAFF. In nucleotides, the CDR3 is TGCGCCAGCAGCGATTCTTTCGACGACGCTTTCTTT.

This clonotype was counted at least ten times. The V gene is TRBV5-6, the J gene TRBJ2-5, with D tentatively TRBD2 (5 bases). Germline V gene lookup returns CDR1 SGHDT and CDR2 YYEEEE. V dropped 0 bases and J dropped 4 bases, with 13 bases sitting between them. This CDR3 has 15 amino acids. The CDR3 DNA follows: TGTGCCAGCAGCTTGGCGTTGGCGGGTGGAGAGACCCAGTACTTC. This encodes CASSLALAGGETQYF.

This clonotype was observed a few times. The chain combines TRBV11-1 with TRBJ2-7; maybe TRBD2 (6 bases). Judging by the DNA end, TRBJ2-1 fits better; the J call may be wrong. Germline CDR1 SGHAT, CDR2 FQDESV (reference sequence). The CDR3 has 17 amino acids. DNA for the CDR3: TGTGCCAGCAGCACACAACACACCGGGACTTGGTACAATGAGCAGTTCTTC. Translation: CASSTQHTGTWYNEQFF.

This clonotype was observed a few times. The V and J genes are TRBV12-3 or TRBV12-4 and TRBJ2-7; tentative D call: TRBD1 (6 bases). The CDR3 extends over 16 amino acids. Between the trimmed V and J ends, which lost 6 bases and 3 bases, there was a span of 21 bases. The CDR3: CASRPGTTGRIYEQYF. The CDR3 region has the DNA TGTGCCAGCAGGCCCGGGACAACGGGCCGGATCTACGAGCAGTACTTC.

J is TRBJ2-7 and V is TRBV18; 11 bases align to TRBD2. The CDR3 sequence is 18 residues long. J lost 1 base, V lost 1 base, and 9 bases had no gene match. In germline, CDR1 is KGHSH, CDR2 LQKENI. As DNA, the CDR3 is TGTGCCAGCTCACCACTCCCAGCTAGCGGGGGGTTATCCTACGAGCAGTACTTC. Amino acid sequence: CASSPLPASGGLSYEQYF.

The table lists this clonotype with many counts. The gene calls are TRBV7-2 and TRBJ2-3; TRBD2 aligns across 11 bases. Germline assignment: CDR1 SGHTA and CDR2 FQGNSA. This CDR3 has 15 residues. V lost 3 bases and J lost 5; bases outside the gene matches: 4. The CDR3 coding sequence is TGTGCCAGCAGCTTTAGCGGGGGGGCGGTAGATACGCAGTATTTT. Its translation is CASSFSGGAVDTQYF.

Remarks on this clonotype: At one of its ends the junction is not consistent with the germline gene, which may arise from a read error. The chain links TRBV12-3 or TRBV12-4 to TRBJ2-1; 7 bases fit TRBD2. The CDR3 consists of 17 residues. CDR3 DNA: TGTGCCGGCAGTTGGGGGGGTTGGCCCCTCTCCTACAATGAGCAGTTCTTC. It is translated as CAGSWGGWPLSYNEQFF.

This chain joins TRBV20-1 and TRBJ2-1, with 10 bases aligning to TRBD1. The DNA end is more similar to TRBJ2-7, so the J call may be wrong. CDR3 size: 14 residues. The germline V gene encodes CDR1 DFQATT and CDR2 SNEGSKA (reference sequence). CDR3 in DNA: TGCAGTGCTAGAGATTGGGACAGGGGAGGCGAGCAGTACTTC. Translating gives CSARDWDRGGEQYF.

This clonotype occurred a few times. The chain couples TRBV5-1 to TRBJ1-1, with D perhaps matching TRBD1 (6 bases). The CDR3 extends over 16 amino acids. Trimming took off 4 bases at V and 5 bases at J, with 21 bases between the two ends. CDR1 and CDR2 from the germline V gene are SGHRS and YFSETQ. Here the CDR3 reads CASSPLPGGLITEAFF. CDR3 sequence (DNA): TGCGCCAGCAGCCCCTTACCCGGGGGGCTGATAACTGAAGCTTTCTTT. Variable domain in full (rest from reference TRBV5-1 and TRBJ1-1): KAGVTQTPRYLIKTRGQQVTLSCSPISGHRSVSWYQQTPGQGLQFLFEYFSETQRNKGNFPGRFSGRQFSNSRSEMNVSTLELGDSALYLCASSPLPGGLITEAFFGQGTRLTVV.

This sequence joins TRBV12-3 or TRBV12-4 and TRBJ1-3, with D unresolved. This CDR3 spans 14 amino acids. V was pared by 7 bases and J by 3 bases, with 13 bases between. In DNA, the CDR3 is TGTGCCAGCACTTGGCCTGTTGGTGGAAACACCATATATTTT. Translated: CASTWPVGGNTIYF.

This clonotype was detected a few times. The J gene is TRBJ2-5, the V gene TRBV5-5; possibly TRBD2 for D (5 bases). The germline V and J ends were trimmed by 3 bases and 2 bases, with 14 bases remaining between them. The CDR3 covers 15 residues. Germline lookup yields CDR1 SGHKS and CDR2 YYEKEE (reference sequence). This chain's CDR3 is CASSSTWTEQETQYF. CDR3 sequence (DNA): TGTGCCAGCAGCTCAACCTGGACTGAACAAGAGACCCAGTACTTC.

V usage is TRBV12-3 or TRBV12-4 and J usage is TRBJ2-2; unclear D gene. The germline V and J ends were trimmed by 6 bases and 8 bases, with 7 bases remaining between them. This CDR3 is built from 11 residues. The CDR3 DNA reads as TGTGCCAGCAGAATCAGGGGGGAGCTGTTTTTT. This encodes CASRIRGELFF.

In its sample, this clonotype was seen many times. The chain employs TRBV2 and TRBJ2-1, with 9 bases that match TRBD1. V trimming: 5 bases; J trimming: 1 base; junction bases outside the gene matches: 3. Germline V lookup: CDR1 SNHLY, CDR2 FYNNEI. The CDR3 is made up of 15 amino acids. Written as DNA, the CDR3 is TGTGCCAGCAGTACTGACAGGGGGTCCTACAATGAGCAGTTCTTC. Translation gives CASSTDRGSYNEQFF.

The rearrangement uses TRBV28 and TRBJ2-5; D is possibly TRBD1 (5 bases). The end of the DNA aligns better with TRBJ2-7, so the J call may be wrong. The CDR3 has 14 amino acids. The germline gives CDR1 MDHEN, CDR2 SYDVKM. CDR3 coding DNA: TGTGCCAGCACTGTAGACAGACCACCTTACGAGCAGTACTTC. As protein: CASTVDRPPYEQYF.

This clonotype has just a few counts. The chain employs TRBV7-8 and TRBJ2-5; 9 bases are a match to TRBD1. There are 13 residues in the CDR3. V was pared by 10 bases and J by 1 base, with 4 bases of the junction left unmatched. Germline V gene data show CDR1 as SGHVS and CDR2 as FQNEAQ. The CDR3 sequence is CATGTGPQETQYF. CDR3 sequence (DNA): TGTGCCACCGGGACAGGGCCCCAAGAGACCCAGTACTTC.

The V call is TRBV20-1, the J call TRBJ2-5; D call uncertain. Trimming shortened V by 3 bases and J by 7 bases, and 12 bases separated the two germline ends. The CDR3 has 12 amino acids. Germline V CDR1 and CDR2: DFQATT, SNEGSKA (reference sequence). The CDR3 spells CSARSNPGTQYF. As DNA, the CDR3 is TGCAGTGCTAGGAGCAACCCGGGGACCCAGTACTTC.